This TCR beta chain came from a study of blood T cell repertoires in COVID-19. The wider study: There were acute and convalescent COVID-19 samples, and they came from the United States, Italy and Spain.

V trimming: 7 bases; J trimming: 6 bases; junction bases outside the gene matches: 8. Germline CDR1 and CDR2: SGHAT and FQNNGV. The CDR3 has 16 amino acids. Measured with immunoSEQ multiplex PCR; TCRdb has only the in-frame clones, and not every one. The data hold approximately 200,000 clones, with more than 75% observed a single time. This chain links TRBV11-2 with TRBJ2-1; 14 nucleotides agree with TRBD2. Material: PBMCs or T cells enriched from blood (not recorded which). The receptor was isolated from a man aged 30 to 45 in a cohort exposed to, infected with or recovered from COVID-19 (not recorded which). CDR3 protein: CASTKGTSGSPNEQFF. CDR3 DNA sequence: TGTGCCAGCACCAAGGGGACTAGCGGGAGCCCCAATGAGCAGTTCTTC. The full variable domain, rest sourced from reference TRBV11-2 and TRBJ2-1, is EAGVAQSPRYKIIEKRQSVAFWCNPISGHATLYWYQQILGQGPKLLIQFQNNGVVDDSQLPKDRFSAERLKGVDSTLKIQPAKLEDSAVYLCASTKGTSGSPNEQFFGPGTRLTVL.